Each of the 28 T cell receptor delta chains below was sequenced from the same sample in a study of delta chains in infants with herpesvirus infections. TCR cDNA was made from PBMC RNA with gamma- and delta-chain-specific primers. With CATT, TCRdb re-called clones from the RT-PCR reads. The sample lists approximately 720 delta-chain clones; about 40% were seen once. This material consisted of peripheral blood, taken at time point 3 of longitudinal follow-up. The receptor set was obtained from a human donor who was a Ugandan infant, either HIV-exposed or HIV-unexposed (not recorded which).

In its sample, this clone is large. Other nucleotide sequences from this sample produce the same CDR3. CDR3 coding DNA: TGTGCTCTTGGGGAACTAGAAATCCTACGGGTTGGTGAGGCCGATAAACTCATCTTT. Translated: CALGELEILRVGEADKLIF. The chain has TRDV1 and TRDJ1; tentatively, D is TRDD2 (6 bases). V gave up 0 bases and J gave up 3 bases, with 23 bases separating them. The CDR3 has 19 amino acids. Germline assignment: CDR1 TSWWSYY and CDR2 QGS.

This clone occurred once. Given a far larger clone just one base away, this is likely a sequencing read error. The genes are TRDV1 and TRDJ1, with 7 bases identical to TRDD3. With V trimmed by 2 bases and J by 4 bases, 25 bases remained unmatched. The CDR3 covers 21 residues. Per germline, CDR1 TSWWSYY and CDR2 QGS. The CDR3 loop reads CALGEDLGNWGHIVYDDKLIF. The CDR3 region has the DNA TGTGCTCTTGGGGAAGACTTGGGTAACTGGGGCCACATTGTTTATGACGATAAACTCATCTTT.

In its sample, this clone is hyperexpanded (1% or more). Other DNA sequences of this sample code for an identical CDR3. The chain joins TRDV1 to TRDJ1, with TRDD3 matching over 8 bases. The germline V gene has CDR1 TSWWSYY and CDR2 QGS. The CDR3 extends over 22 amino acids. The V gene end was trimmed by 2 bases and the J gene end by 0 bases; junction bases not matched to a gene: 23. Written as DNA, the CDR3 is TGTGCTCTTGGGGAAGTATGGCCTTCTCCATACTGGGGGGAACACTACACCGATAAACTCATCTTT. Translated: CALGEVWPSPYWGEHYTDKLIF.

By proportion, this clone is medium-sized (0.01 to 0.1%). The DNA for the CDR3 is TGTGCTCTTGGGGAATGGGCCTTCCTGGCTGGGGGATACTCGGCAGCACAACTCTTCTTT. Translation gives CALGEWAFLAGGYSAAQLFF. The rearrangement uses TRDV1 and TRDJ2; 11 positions agree with TRDD3. The CDR3 runs 20 residues. Unmatched junction bases numbered 17, after V lost 2 bases and J lost 6 bases. CDR1 is TSWWSYY and CDR2 is QGS in the germline V gene.

A note on this clone: This probably arose from a read error, given a far larger clone one base away. Other DNA sequences in the same sample also yield this CDR3. This sequence joins TRDV2 and TRDJ3; 13 bases agree with TRDD3. The CDR3 extends over 19 amino acids. The V gene's germline CDR1 is GEAIGNYY and CDR2 EKD. The DNA of the CDR3 is TGTGCCTGCGACAGTACTGGGGGATACGAATCCTGGGACACCCGACAGATGTTTTTC. Translation gives CACDSTGGYESWDTRQMFF.

As for this clone: One base separates it from a far larger clone, so it is likely a read error. The chain carries TRDV2 and TRDJ3; unclear D gene. Germline V gives CDR1 GEAIGNYY, CDR2 EKD. The CDR3 spans 19 residues. Trimming removed 0 bases at V and 2 bases at J, with 16 bases between. The DNA of the CDR3 is TGTGCCTGTGACACCGGAGATCCCTTAAGCGCCTGGGACACCCGACAGATGTTTTTC. Its protein is CACDTGDPLSAWDTRQMFF.

A few counts support this clone. Just one base apart from a much larger clone, this may be a read error. The chain links TRAV29/DV5 to TRDJ1; TRDD3 matches 7 bases. The J segment lost 2 bases and the V segment lost 0 bases, leaving 13 bases of the junction unmatched. The CDR3 is made up of 17 amino acids. CDR1 and CDR2 from the germline V gene are NSMFDY and ISSIKDK. The CDR3 coding sequence is TGTGCAGCAAGCGCGCCCCTTTTCTGGGGGTTTACCGATAAACTCATCTTT. Translation gives CAASAPLFWGFTDKLIF. Complete variable domain (other parts from reference TRAV29/DV5 and TRDJ1): DQQVKQNSPSLSVQEGRISILNCDYTNSMFDYFLWYKKYPAEGPTFLISISSIKDKNEDGRFTVFLNKSAKHLSLHIVPSQPGDSAVYFCAASAPLFWGFTDKLIFGKGTRVTVEP.

In regard to this clone: Since a far larger clone is one base different, this is likely a read error. V usage is TRDV1 and J usage is TRDJ1, with TRDD3 matching over 9 bases. With 0 bases clipped from V and 0 bases from J, the junction kept 11 bases outside the gene matches. The CDR3 runs 19 residues. The germline gives CDR1 TSWWSYY, CDR2 QGS. This chain's CDR3 is CALGELRDWGRLYTDKLIF. Written as DNA, the CDR3 is TGTGCTCTTGGGGAACTCCGCGACTGGGGGAGGTTGTACACCGATAAACTCATCTTT.

For this clone: A much larger clone sits a single nucleotide away, making a read error possible. At the DNA level, this CDR3 is encoded by other sequences in the same sample as well. This chain uses TRDV2 with TRDJ1; 8 nucleotides align to TRDD3. V was clipped by 0 bases and J by 0 bases; unmatched bases: 29. Germline values: CDR1 GEAIGNYY, CDR2 EKD. The CDR3 sequence is 24 residues long. CDR3 region: CACDTRGWGTFHPHHRRYTDKLIF. For the CDR3, the DNA is TGTGCCTGTGACACCAGGGGCTGGGGGACCTTTCACCCTCATCACAGGAGGTACACCGATAAACTCATCTTT.

This clone is large in the sample. This chain joins TRAV38-2/DV8 and TRDJ1; 9 nucleotides align to TRDD3. This CDR3 is 19 amino acids long. In germline, CDR1 is TSESDYY, CDR2 QEAYKQQN. The V and J ends lost 1 base and 0 bases, in that order; junction bases with no gene match: 13. The CDR3 here is CAYRSWKLLGEWYTDKLIF. CDR3 DNA: TGTGCTTATAGGAGCTGGAAGTTACTGGGGGAATGGTACACCGATAAACTCATCTTT.

Turning to this clone: A read error may explain this, as a much larger clone is one base away. Other DNA sequences within the sample encode an identical CDR3. The V call is TRDV1, the J call TRDJ1, with 10 nucleotides matching TRDD3. The CDR3 contains 21 residues. Looked up from germline, CDR1 is TSWWSYY and CDR2 is QGS. The trim removed 6 bases at V and 3 bases at J, leaving 25 bases unmatched. Here the CDR3 DNA reads TGTGCTCTTGGAGGAACGCCGTCTCCTACTGGGGGATGGCGCCGTTCCGATAAACTCATCTTT. Residues: CALGGTPSPTGGWRRSDKLIF.

In its sample, this clone was seen a few times. This likely came from a read error, as a far larger clone is one base away. V usage is TRDV1 and J usage is TRDJ1, with unresolved D. The ends were cut back, 1 base at V and 2 bases at J, with 20 bases in the middle. Per germline, CDR1 TSWWSYY and CDR2 QGS. The CDR3 covers 18 residues. The CDR3 loop is CALGEPSLLCPWTDKLIF. The CDR3 nucleotides read TGTGCTCTTGGGGAACCCTCGTTACTGTGCCCTTGGACCGATAAACTCATCTTT.

This clone is large in the sample. The chain uses TRDV3 and TRDJ1; D possibly corresponds to TRDD3 (6 bases). This CDR3 is built from 15 residues. The V gene's germline CDR1 is TVYSNPD and CDR2 GDNSRS (reference sequence). CDR3 in amino acids: CAGGLRHKGTDKLIF. Written as DNA, the CDR3 is TGTGCGGGGGGACTGCGACACAAAGGCACCGATAAACTCATCTTT.

With regard to this clone: A single base separates this from a much larger clone, so it may be a read error. The chain combines TRDV1 with TRDJ1; 8 nucleotides agree with TRDD3. The V and J ends lost 7 bases and 1 base, in that order; junction bases with no gene match: 20. The CDR3 length is 19 residues. CDR1 and CDR2 (germline): TSWWSYY, QGS. This chain's CDR3 is CALVIMGRTGGTSTDKLIF. CDR3 DNA sequence: TGTGCTCTTGTGATTATGGGACGAACTGGGGGTACCTCCACCGATAAACTCATCTTT.

Regarding this clone: This may stem from a read error, because a much larger clone lies one nucleotide away. This sample also contains other DNA sequences that code for the same CDR3. This rearrangement joins TRDV1 to TRDJ1, with 8 positions matching TRDD2. With 2 bases clipped from V and 2 bases from J, the junction kept 31 bases outside the gene matches. Germline V gene sequence: CDR1 TSWWSYY, CDR2 QGS. The CDR3 is 24 amino acids. The CDR3 region is CALGEIYTKAFLKTLGRSTDKLIF. CDR3 in DNA: TGTGCTCTTGGGGAAATATACACTAAGGCCTTCCTAAAGACCCTGGGTCGGAGTACCGATAAACTCATCTTT.

This clone is labeled large. Other DNA variants within this sample encode the same CDR3. The chain combines TRDV1 with TRDJ4; 8 positions agree with TRDD3. CDR1 TSWWSYY and CDR2 QGS come from the germline V gene. J lost 0 bases, V lost 5 bases, and 26 bases had no gene match. The CDR3 is 21 residues long. For the CDR3, the DNA is TGTGCTCTTGGGAAAAAACCCTACAGAGGGATACGAGATGCGTTGGCCAGACCCCTGATCTTT. Translation gives CALGKKPYRGIRDALARPLIF.

Remarks on this clone: This may arise from a read error, as a much more abundant clone is one base away. The chain recombines TRDV1 with TRDJ2, with 8 bases that match TRDD3. CDR1 is TSWWSYY and CDR2 is QGS in the germline V gene. The CDR3 covers 24 residues. The CDR3 region is CALGELPWISAKAYWGLWTAQPFF. DNA of the CDR3: TGTGCTCTTGGGGAACTCCCCTGGATTTCCGCAAAAGCCTACTGGGGGCTGTGGACAGCACAACCCTTCTTT.

On this clone itself: A read error is the likely source, as a far larger clone sits one nucleotide away. The same CDR3 arises from other DNA sequences in this sample as well. V and J are TRDV2 and TRDJ3, with 10 bases matching TRDD3. Germline V CDR1 and CDR2: GEAIGNYY, EKD. With 2 bases clipped from V and 2 bases from J, the junction kept 14 bases outside the gene matches. The CDR3 runs to 21 residues. The CDR3 sequence: CACDKVWYWGIHAWDTRQMFF. DNA of the CDR3: TGTGCCTGTGACAAAGTTTGGTACTGGGGGATCCACGCCTGGGACACCCGACAGATGTTTTTC.

With respect to this clone: A single base is all that separates this from a far larger clone, so a read error is likely. The chain links TRDV3 to TRDJ1; 12 bases agree with TRDD3. Per the germline V gene, CDR1 is TVYSNPD and CDR2 is GDNSRS (reference sequence). The CDR3 covers 20 residues. V shed 2 bases, J shed 0 bases, and the junction held 19 bases outside the gene matches. This CDR3 is CAFSYGGLLGDTSYTDKLIF. The CDR3 nucleotides read TGTGCCTTTTCCTACGGGGGGTTACTGGGGGATACTTCGTACACCGATAAACTCATCTTT.

Concerning this clone: This likely stems from a read error, as it lies one base from a far larger clone. The gene calls are TRDV2 and TRDJ1, with D unclear. The V and J ends lost 5 bases and 10 bases respectively, with 25 bases between them. The CDR3 totals 15 residues. Germline V gene sequence: CDR1 GEAIGNYY, CDR2 EKD. The CDR3 sequence: CACGTNASYAMGLIF. Written as DNA, the CDR3 is TGTGCCTGTGGTACTAATGCATCGTACGCCATGGGACTCATCTTT.

In its sample, this clone is large. The genes are TRDV1 and TRDJ1, with no clear D. CDR1 is TSWWSYY and CDR2 is QGS in the germline V gene. The CDR3 consists of 16 residues. V was clipped by 0 bases and J by 3 bases, with 14 bases between them. The CDR3 coding sequence is TGTGCTCTTGGGGAACTAGATTTAGACAGGGCCGATAAACTCATCTTT. It encodes CALGELDLDRADKLIF.

Turning to this clone: With a far larger clone one base away, a read error is the likely cause. The CDR3 spells CALGRSSRYRNRDADKLIF. CDR3 DNA sequence: TGTGCTCTTGGGAGGTCATCGCGCTACCGAAACCGGGATGCCGATAAACTCATCTTT. The chain joins TRDV1 to TRDJ1, with a tentative D call TRDD3 (5 bases). This CDR3 comprises 19 residues. The V gene's germline CDR1 is TSWWSYY and CDR2 QGS. V was shortened by 5 bases and J by 3 bases, with 28 bases between the two germline ends.

A few counts support this clone. The rearrangement uses TRDV1 and TRDJ1; 10 nucleotides line up with TRDD3. Trimming removed 3 bases from V and 9 bases from J; junction bases left unmatched: 22. Looked up from germline, CDR1 is TSWWSYY and CDR2 is QGS. The CDR3 is made up of 19 amino acids. The CDR3 here is CALGDKHPFLDRGIRELIF. The CDR3 DNA sequence: TGTGCTCTTGGGGACAAACACCCATTCCTGGACCGGGGGATACGGGAACTCATCTTT.

The rearrangement uses TRDV1 and TRDJ1; TRDD3 matches 10 bases. V gave up 0 bases and J gave up 4 bases; unmatched junction bases: 17. The CDR3 totals 20 residues. In germline, CDR1 is TSWWSYY, CDR2 QGS. This CDR3 is CALGELSLEHLGDSGDKLIF. The CDR3 coding sequence is TGTGCTCTTGGGGAACTCTCCCTGGAACATCTGGGGGATAGCGGCGATAAACTCATCTTT.

A note on this clone: Given a far larger clone just one base away, this is likely a sequencing read error. The chain carries TRDV1 and TRDJ1, with D tentatively TRDD3 (5 bases). Per the germline V gene, CDR1 is TSWWSYY and CDR2 is QGS. Trimming removed 5 bases from V and 3 bases from J, with 28 bases in between. The CDR3 has 19 residues. CDR3 coding DNA: TGTGCTCTTGGGAGGTCATCGTGCTACCGAAAACGGGATGCCGATAAACTCATCTTT. Translation gives CALGRSSCYRKRDADKLIF.

CDR3 in amino acids: CALASDKLIF. CDR3 nucleotide sequence: TGTGCTCTTGCCAGCGATAAACTCATCTTT. The chain employs TRDV1 and TRDJ1; D ambiguous. There are 10 residues in the CDR3. Germline-derived CDR1 and CDR2 are TSWWSYY and QGS. V lost 7 bases and J 4 bases, leaving 4 bases between the germline ends.

Turning to this clone: A read error likely explains this, since a far larger clone differs by one base. The chain employs TRDV2 and TRDJ3; 12 nucleotides line up with TRDD3. The CDR3 is 19 residues long. The germline CDR1 and CDR2 sequences are GEAIGNYY and EKD. The CDR3 DNA reads as TGTGCCTGTGACACGCTGGGGGATACGCGGTCCTGGGACACCCAACAGATGTTTTTC. Its translation: CACDTLGDTRSWDTQQMFF.

By frequency in the sample, this clone is large (0.1 to 1%). This rearrangement joins TRDV1 to TRDJ1; D gene ambiguous. V dropped 1 base and J dropped 0 bases, with 9 bases sitting between them. CDR1 TSWWSYY and CDR2 QGS come from the germline V gene. CDR3 length: 15 amino acids. CDR3 in amino acids: CALGERVIDTDKLIF. The CDR3 region has the DNA TGTGCTCTTGGGGAACGGGTGATCGACACCGATAAACTCATCTTT.